This T cell receptor beta chain emerged from a study of shared clonotypes between healthy human individuals. Across the study: Those who served as donors were a couple of women and a few men between the ages of 18 and 49.

Donation came from healthy HIV-negative adults that had no recent acute infections or vaccinations. Every one of the donors was a Caucasian adult that lived in Nashville, Tennessee. Findings and caveats of the study: Roughly 5% of naive CD4 clonotypes were common to four donors.

TCRdb's copy holds only in-frame clones and misses some; the assay was immunoSEQ multiplex PCR. This table has about 1 million clones, about 75% appearing once. To note about this clone: Its matching antigen is unknown.

The junction had 2 bases not matched to a gene; V was cut back by 4 bases and J by 4 bases. Germline-derived CDR1 and CDR2 are SEHNR and FQNEAQ (reference sequence). The CDR3 covers 14 residues. This chain links TRBV7-9 with TRBJ1-2; TRBD1 matches at 11 bases. This receptor was taken from a man in his late teens or twenties in good health. The material sequenced was memory CD4+ T cells sorted from blood. The subset was: CD45RA-negative fraction. The CDR3 coding sequence is TGTGCCAGCAGCTCTGGACAGGGGGCCTATGGCTACACCTTC. Residues: CASSSGQGAYGYTF.